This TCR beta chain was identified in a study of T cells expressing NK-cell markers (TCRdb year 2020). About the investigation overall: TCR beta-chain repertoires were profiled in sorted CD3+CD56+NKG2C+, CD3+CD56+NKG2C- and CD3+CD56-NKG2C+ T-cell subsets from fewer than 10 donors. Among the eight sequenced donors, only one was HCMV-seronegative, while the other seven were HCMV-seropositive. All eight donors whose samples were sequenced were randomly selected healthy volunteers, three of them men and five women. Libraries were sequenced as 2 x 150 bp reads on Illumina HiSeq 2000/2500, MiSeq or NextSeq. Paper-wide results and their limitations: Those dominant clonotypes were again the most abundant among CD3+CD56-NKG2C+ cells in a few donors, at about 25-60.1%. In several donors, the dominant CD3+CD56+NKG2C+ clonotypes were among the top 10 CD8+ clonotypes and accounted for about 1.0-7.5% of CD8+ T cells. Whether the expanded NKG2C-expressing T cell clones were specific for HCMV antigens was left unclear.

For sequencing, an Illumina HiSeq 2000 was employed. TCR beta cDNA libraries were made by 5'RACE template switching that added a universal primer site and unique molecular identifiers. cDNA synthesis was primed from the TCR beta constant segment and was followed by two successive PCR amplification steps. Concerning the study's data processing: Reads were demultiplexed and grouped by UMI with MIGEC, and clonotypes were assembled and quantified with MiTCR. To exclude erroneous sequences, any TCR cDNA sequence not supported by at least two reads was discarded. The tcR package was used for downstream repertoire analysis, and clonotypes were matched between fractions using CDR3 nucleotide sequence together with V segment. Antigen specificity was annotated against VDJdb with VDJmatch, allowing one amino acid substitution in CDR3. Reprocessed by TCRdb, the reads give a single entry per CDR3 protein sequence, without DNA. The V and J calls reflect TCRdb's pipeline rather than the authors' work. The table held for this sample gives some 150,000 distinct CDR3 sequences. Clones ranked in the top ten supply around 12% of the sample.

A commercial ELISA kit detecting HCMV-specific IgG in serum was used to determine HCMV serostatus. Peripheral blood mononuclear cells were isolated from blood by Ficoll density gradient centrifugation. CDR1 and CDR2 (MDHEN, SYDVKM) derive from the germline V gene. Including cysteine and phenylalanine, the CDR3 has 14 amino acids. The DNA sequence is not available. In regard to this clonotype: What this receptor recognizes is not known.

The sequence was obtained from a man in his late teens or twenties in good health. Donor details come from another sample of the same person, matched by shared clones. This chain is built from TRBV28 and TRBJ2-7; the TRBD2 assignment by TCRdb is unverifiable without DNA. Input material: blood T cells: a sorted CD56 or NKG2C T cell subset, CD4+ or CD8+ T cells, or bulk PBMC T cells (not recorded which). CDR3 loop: CASNPGGATYEQYF.